The 13 T cell receptor beta chains below all came from one sample that was sequenced in a study of beta chain features in type 1 diabetes. Expressed TCRB transcripts were sequenced because the entire RNA isolate underwent reverse transcription. Measured with immunoSEQ multiplex PCR; TCRdb has only the in-frame clones, and not every one. The sample yields around 690,000 clones, roughly 12% seen once. Regarding the study as a whole: People with Type 1 diabetes carried modestly yet significantly shorter TCRB CDR3s in all four CD4+ subsets.

The antigens of these receptors remain unknown. What was sequenced was naive CD4+ T cells from blood. These receptors came from a man aged 25 to 45 with type 1 diabetes.

V gene TRBV6-6 combines with J gene TRBJ2-7; 7 nucleotides match TRBD1. V was pared by 0 bases and J by 3 bases, with 8 bases of the junction left unmatched. This CDR3 has 16 residues. Germline CDR1 MNHNY, CDR2 SVGAGI (reference sequence). The CDR3 here is CASSYSDPGQHYEQYF. The CDR3 DNA reads TGTGCCAGCAGTTACTCGGACCCGGGACAGCACTACGAGCAGTACTTC.

This clone was seen only a few times. V is TRBV7-2 and J is TRBJ2-7, with D perhaps matching TRBD2 (6 bases). The germline gives CDR1 SGHTA, CDR2 FQGNSA. V was trimmed by 5 bases and J by 1 base, leaving 15 bases between them. The CDR3 has 15 amino acids. CDR3 nucleotides: TGTGCCAGCAGCCGTTTGGGGGGTGAGTCCTACGAGCAGTACTTC. Translation gives CASSRLGGESYEQYF.

This clone was found a few times. The rearrangement uses TRBV28 and TRBJ1-4, with D possibly TRBD1 on 5 matching bases. V shed 2 bases and J shed 2 bases, with 12 bases lying between them. There are 16 residues in the CDR3. Germline values: CDR1 MDHEN, CDR2 SYDVKM. The CDR3 loop is CASSLEAGSTNEKLFF. Written as DNA, the CDR3 is TGTGCCAGCAGTTTAGAGGCAGGGTCTACTAATGAAAAACTGTTTTTT. Using reference TRBV28 and TRBJ1-4 for the parts outside the CDR3, the full variable domain is DVKVTQSSRYLVKRTGEKVFLECVQDMDHENMFWYRQDPGLGLRLIYFSYDVKMKEKGDIPEGYSVSREKKERFSLILESASTNQTSMYLCASSLEAGSTNEKLFFGSGTQLSVL.

In this sample, this clone turned up a few times. The gene calls are TRBV5-6 and TRBJ1-5, with a tentative D call TRBD1 (5 bases). V was trimmed by 2 bases and J by 0 bases, leaving 12 bases between them. The CDR3 consists of 16 residues. CDR1 is SGHDT and CDR2 is YYEEEE in the germline V gene. CDR3 in amino acids: CASSFGGILSNQPQHF. The CDR3 DNA follows: TGTGCCAGCAGCTTTGGGGGGATCCTTAGCAATCAGCCCCAGCATTTT.

The V and J genes are TRBV18 and TRBJ2-7; D may correspond to TRBD1 or TRBD2 (5 bases each). CDR1 is KGHSH and CDR2 is LQKENI in the germline V gene. Trimming removed 3 bases at V and 7 bases at J, with 10 bases between. This CDR3 has 12 residues. Here the CDR3 DNA reads TGTGCCAGCTCACCTGAGGGGCGTGAGCAGTACTTC. Amino acid sequence: CASSPEGREQYF.

The chain uses TRBV2 and TRBJ2-7, with D unclear. The CDR3 runs to 14 residues. The germline V and J ends were trimmed by 4 bases and 5 bases, with 15 bases remaining between them. Germline V gene data show CDR1 as SNHLY and CDR2 as FYNNEI. CDR3 residues: CASSAEGRIHEQYF. The CDR3 DNA sequence: TGTGCCAGCAGTGCGGAAGGAAGGATCCACGAGCAGTACTTC.

V usage is TRBV2 and J usage is TRBJ2-3, with 7 bases that match TRBD1. The CDR3 has 12 amino acids. CDR1 is SNHLY and CDR2 is FYNNEI in the germline V gene. J lost 3 bases, V lost 8 bases, and 2 bases had no gene match. The CDR3 DNA reads TGTGCCAGCGGCAGGGGGACAGATACGCAGTATTTT. It codes for CASGRGTDTQYF.

This clone was found a few times. This chain uses TRBV18 with TRBJ1-2; D is possibly TRBD1 (6 bases). From germline, CDR1 is KGHSH and CDR2 LQKENI. The CDR3 runs to 16 residues. Trimming took off 1 base at V and 0 bases at J, with 12 bases between the two ends. CDR3 amino acids: CASSPRGTPTNYGYTF. CDR3 coding DNA: TGTGCCAGCTCACCACGAGGGACACCTACTAACTATGGCTACACCTTC.

In DNA, the CDR3 is TGTGCCAGCAGTTACTGGGGCGCGCCTATGAACACTGAAGCTTTCTTT. As protein: CASSYWGAPMNTEAFF. The chain couples TRBV6-5 to TRBJ1-1; the D gene is possibly TRBD1 (5 bases). Trimming shortened V by 1 base and J by 0 bases, and 12 bases separated the two germline ends. This CDR3 is built from 16 residues. Looked up from germline, CDR1 is MNHEY and CDR2 is SVGAGI.

V is TRBV27 and J is TRBJ1-2, with D possibly matching TRBD1 (6 bases). Per the germline V gene, CDR1 is MNHEY and CDR2 is SMNVEV (reference sequence). V lost 4 bases, J lost 4 bases, and 7 bases lay in between. This CDR3 has 12 residues. CDR3 nucleotide sequence: TGTGCCAGCAGTTCACAGGGCTATGGCTACACCTTC. Translated: CASSSQGYGYTF.

There are a few counts of this clone. The V gene is TRBV27, the J gene TRBJ2-5, with 10 positions matching TRBD1. V lost 4 bases to trimming and J lost 3 bases; unmatched junction nucleotides: 11. Germline loops: CDR1 MNHEY, CDR2 SMNVEV (reference sequence). The CDR3 spans 17 residues. For the CDR3, the DNA is TGTGCCAGCAGTTCCACTCCGGGGACAGGGGTAAAAGAGACCCAGTACTTC. Amino acid sequence: CASSSTPGTGVKETQYF.

This clone has only a few counts. The chain combines TRBV18 with TRBJ2-7; D call uncertain. The CDR3 totals 12 residues. The germline V and J ends were trimmed by 6 bases and 5 bases, with 11 bases remaining between them. Per the germline V gene, CDR1 is KGHSH and CDR2 is LQKENI. Here the CDR3 DNA reads TGTGCCAGCTCCCTTTCTGTCAACGAGCAGTACTTC. It is translated as CASSLSVNEQYF.

This clone turned up a few times. This rearrangement joins TRBV7-6 to TRBJ1-5; no reliable D call. The CDR3 length is 14 residues. Deletions cut 5 bases from V and 1 base from J, with 9 bases between. CDR1 is SGHVS and CDR2 is FNYEAQ in the germline V gene. The CDR3 loop reads CASSRDTSNQPQHF. CDR3 nucleotide sequence: TGTGCCAGCAGCCGAGACACCAGCAATCAGCCCCAGCATTTT. Together with reference TRBV7-6 and TRBJ1-5, the CDR3 gives the full variable domain: GAGVSQSPRYKVTKRGQDVALRCDPISGHVSLYWYRQALGQGPEFLTYFNYEAQQDKSGLPNDRFSAERPEGSISTLTIQRTEQRDSAMYRCASSRDTSNQPQHFGDGTRLSIL.